This T cell receptor (beta chain) was sequenced in a study of blood T cell repertoires in COVID-19. About the research overall: From the United States, Italy and Spain came samples of acute and convalescent COVID-19.

The length of the CDR3 is 15 residues. The germline V gene encodes CDR1 SEHNR and CDR2 FQNEAQ (reference sequence). V was shortened by 1 base and J by 3 bases, with 10 bases between the two germline ends. Authors' processing steps: It was from reference gene primer amplification that nucleated cell counts were estimated. Assay used: immunoSEQ multiplex PCR; TCRdb lists only in-frame clones, some missing. D and trimming come from the DNA, and the V and J calls and clone size come from that table. The data show over 300,000 clones, roughly 90% seen once. Sequencing was done on a sample of PBMCs or T cells enriched from blood (not recorded which). The TCR sequence derives from a woman in her twenties or thirties with acute COVID-19. The chain links TRBV7-9 to TRBJ2-1, with D possibly matching TRBD1 (5 bases). CDR3 sequence reads: CASSLESGLYNEQFF. The DNA for the CDR3 is TGTGCCAGCAGCTTAGAGTCAGGGCTCTACAATGAGCAGTTCTTC.